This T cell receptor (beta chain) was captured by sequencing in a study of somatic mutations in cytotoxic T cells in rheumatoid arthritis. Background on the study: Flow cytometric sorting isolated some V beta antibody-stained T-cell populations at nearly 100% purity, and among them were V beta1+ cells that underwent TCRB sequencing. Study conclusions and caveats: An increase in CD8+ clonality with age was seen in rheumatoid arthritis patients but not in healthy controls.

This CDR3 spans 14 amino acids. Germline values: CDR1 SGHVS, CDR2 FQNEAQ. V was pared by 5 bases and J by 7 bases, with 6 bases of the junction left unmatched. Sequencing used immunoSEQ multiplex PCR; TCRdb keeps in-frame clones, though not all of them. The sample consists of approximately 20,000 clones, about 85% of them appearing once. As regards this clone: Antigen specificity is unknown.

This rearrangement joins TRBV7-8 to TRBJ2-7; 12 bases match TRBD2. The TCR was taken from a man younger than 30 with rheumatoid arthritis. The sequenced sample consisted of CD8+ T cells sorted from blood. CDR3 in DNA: TGTGCCAGCAGCAGACTAGCGGGGGCCGGTGAGCAGTACTTC. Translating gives CASSRLAGAGEQYF.